A selection of T cell receptor beta chains follows, all from one sample in a study of cytomegalovirus exposure and HLA in healthy donors. This table comes from immunoSEQ multiplex PCR, and its TCRdb copy is limited to in-frame clones, with some not included. The sample has tens of thousands of clones, about 70% seen once. The sample consisted of PBMCs. The receptors here all came from a middle-aged man in good health and CMV-seropositive. CDR3s include the opening cysteine and the closing phenylalanine or tryptophan. The order of the fields is J gene, clone size, D gene, V gene, CDR3 DNA, CDR3 protein. The D gene is left open where the match is weak. Where a row states a size, it is once, few, many or the class of an expanded clone; other rows omit it.

J gene: TRBJ2-7
clone size: .
D gene: TRBD1
V gene: TRBV7-2
CDR3 DNA: TGTGCCAGCAACCCCGGGACAGCATTATACGAGCAGTACTTC
CDR3 protein: CASNPGTALYEQYF

J gene: TRBJ2-1
clone size: .
D gene: .
V gene: TRBV19
CDR3 DNA: TGTGCCAGTAGTACTGGGCGGGGAGGCGCCTACAATGAGCAGTTCTTC
CDR3 protein: CASSTGRGGAYNEQFF

J gene: TRBJ1-5
clone size: .
D gene: .
V gene: TRBV2
CDR3 DNA: TGTGCCAGCAGGGTCAGGAGCAATCAGCCCCAGCATTTT
CDR3 protein: CASRVRSNQPQHF

J gene: TRBJ1-6
clone size: .
D gene: .
V gene: TRBV5-6
CDR3 DNA: TGTGCCAGCAGCTTGGCCGGGCGCGGGGCAGGGAATTCACCCCTCCACTTT
CDR3 protein: CASSLAGRGAGNSPLHF

J gene: TRBJ1-1
clone size: .
D gene: .
V gene: TRBV29-1
CDR3 DNA: TGCAGCGCGGAGATAGGGGACACTGAAGCTTTCTTT
CDR3 protein: CSAEIGDTEAFF

J gene: TRBJ1-2
clone size: few
D gene: .
V gene: TRBV19
CDR3 DNA: TGTGCCAGTACCTGGGAGGTAAAGGGGAATGGCTACACCTTC
CDR3 protein: CASTWEVKGNGYTF

J gene: TRBJ1-2
clone size: .
D gene: .
V gene: TRBV28
CDR3 DNA: TGTGCCAGCATTGAAGGGGCCGGCTACACCTTC
CDR3 protein: CASIEGAGYTF

J gene: TRBJ2-5
clone size: once
D gene: TRBD2
V gene: TRBV10-3
CDR3 DNA: TGTGCCGCAAGCCCTAGCGGGGGTGCCGGGGAGACCCAGTACTTC
CDR3 protein: CAASPSGGAGETQYF

J gene: TRBJ2-5
clone size: few
D gene: TRBD2
V gene: TRBV5-6
CDR3 DNA: TGTGCCAGCAGCTCCGGGACTAGCGGCCCGCGAGGGGAGACCCAGTACTTC
CDR3 protein: CASSSGTSGPRGETQYF

J gene: TRBJ2-1
clone size: .
D gene: TRBD2
V gene: TRBV29-1
CDR3 DNA: TGCAGCGTTCTTGGGACTAGCCCCTACAATGAGCAGTTCTTC
CDR3 protein: CSVLGTSPYNEQFF

J gene: TRBJ1-1
clone size: .
D gene: .
V gene: TRBV30
CDR3 DNA: TGTGCCTGGAGTGTTAGCGGAGACCAAGCTTTCTTT
CDR3 protein: CAWSVSGDQAFF

J gene: TRBJ1-5
clone size: .
D gene: TRBD1
V gene: TRBV7-2
CDR3 DNA: TGTGCCAGCAGCCGAAATGCAGGGGGTGTGGGTCTTCCCCAGCATTTT
CDR3 protein: CASSRNAGGVGLPQHF

J gene: TRBJ2-7
clone size: .
D gene: .
V gene: TRBV7-2
CDR3 DNA: TGTGCCAGCAGCTTAGTAGACAGGGAGGACTACGAGCAGTACTTC
CDR3 protein: CASSLVDREDYEQYF

J gene: TRBJ1-2
clone size: .
D gene: .
V gene: TRBV5-1
CDR3 DNA: TGCGCCAGCAGCTTGTACGGGGAGGGAAACTATGGCTACACCTTC
CDR3 protein: CASSLYGEGNYGYTF

J gene: TRBJ1-2
clone size: .
D gene: TRBD1
V gene: TRBV5-1
CDR3 DNA: TGCGCCAGCAGCTTGGACAGGGGGAGTGGTGGCTACACCTTC
CDR3 protein: CASSLDRGSGGYTF

J gene: TRBJ1-4
clone size: few
D gene: .
V gene: TRBV29-1
CDR3 DNA: TGCAGCGTTGGGCAGGGTGATGAAAAACTGTTTTTT
CDR3 protein: CSVGQGDEKLFF

J gene: TRBJ1-5
clone size: .
D gene: .
V gene: TRBV4-2
CDR3 DNA: TGTGCCAGCAGCCAAGATGGGGGGATTTATCAGCCCCAGCATTTT
CDR3 protein: CASSQDGGIYQPQHF

J gene: TRBJ1-1
clone size: .
D gene: .
V gene: TRBV9
CDR3 DNA: TGTGCCAGCAGCGTAGCAGGACAGCCGGGTGAAGCTTTCTTT
CDR3 protein: CASSVAGQPGEAFF

J gene: TRBJ2-5
clone size: .
D gene: .
V gene: TRBV30
CDR3 DNA: TGTGCCTGGAGCGGGCATAGGGGTGCCCAGGAGACCCAGTACTTC
CDR3 protein: CAWSGHRGAQETQYF

J gene: TRBJ2-1
clone size: few
D gene: TRBD2
V gene: TRBV27
CDR3 DNA: TGTGCCAGCAGCTTTTTTGGGGTTCAAGGACTAGCGGGCAATGAGCAGTTCTTC
CDR3 protein: CASSFFGVQGLAGNEQFF

J gene: TRBJ1-5
clone size: .
D gene: TRBD1
V gene: TRBV19
CDR3 DNA: TGTGCCAGTAGTATAGCAATGGGACAGGGCACCGTTGGGTGGCCCCAGCATTTT
CDR3 protein: CASSIAMGQGTVGWPQHF

J gene: TRBJ2-5
clone size: .
D gene: TRBD1
V gene: TRBV29-1
CDR3 DNA: TGCAGCGTGGCAGGGGGCCCAGAGACCCAGTACTTC
CDR3 protein: CSVAGGPETQYF

J gene: TRBJ2-4
clone size: .
D gene: TRBD2
V gene: TRBV7-9
CDR3 DNA: TGTGCCAGCAGCACGACTAGCGGGAGTAACATTCAGTACTTC
CDR3 protein: CASSTTSGSNIQYF

J gene: TRBJ1-4
clone size: .
D gene: .
V gene: TRBV4-1
CDR3 DNA: TGCGCCAGCAGCTTACAGGTCGGGAATGAAAAACTGTTTTTT
CDR3 protein: CASSLQVGNEKLFF

J gene: TRBJ1-1
clone size: once
D gene: TRBD1
V gene: TRBV2
CDR3 DNA: TGTGCCAGCAGACCGGGACAGGGGAACACTGAAGCTCTCTTT
CDR3 protein: CASRPGQGNTEALF

J gene: TRBJ1-1
clone size: few
D gene: .
V gene: TRBV5-1
CDR3 DNA: TGCGCCAGCAGCTTGGGGGCGGGGGACACTGAAGCTTTCTTT
CDR3 protein: CASSLGAGDTEAFF

J gene: TRBJ1-3
clone size: .
D gene: .
V gene: TRBV2
CDR3 DNA: TGTGCCAGCAGTGAGGCGATGGGGGCCGGAAACACCATATATTTT
CDR3 protein: CASSEAMGAGNTIYF

J gene: TRBJ2-7
clone size: .
D gene: .
V gene: TRBV11-2
CDR3 DNA: TGTGCCAGCAGCTTGGGGCTGGAGTACGAGCAGTACTTC
CDR3 protein: CASSLGLEYEQYF

J gene: TRBJ1-2
clone size: .
D gene: .
V gene: TRBV5-1
CDR3 DNA: TGCGCCAGCAGCTTGAAGGGGGGGAGCGGCTACACCTTC
CDR3 protein: CASSLKGGSGYTF

J gene: TRBJ2-2
clone size: .
D gene: .
V gene: TRBV6-5
CDR3 DNA: TGTGCCAGCAGTTTGCGACTAATGAACACCGGGGAGCTGTTTTTT
CDR3 protein: CASSLRLMNTGELFF

J gene: TRBJ1-2
clone size: .
D gene: .
V gene: TRBV6-5
CDR3 DNA: TGTGCCAGTGGGCGTAAGGACTATGGCTACACCTTC
CDR3 protein: CASGRKDYGYTF

J gene: TRBJ2-3
clone size: .
D gene: TRBD2
V gene: TRBV7-8
CDR3 DNA: TGTGCCAGCAGCTTAGGTGTGACTAGCGGGGGGGCAATAAATACGCAGTATTTT
CDR3 protein: CASSLGVTSGGAINTQYF

J gene: TRBJ1-1
clone size: .
D gene: .
V gene: TRBV11-2
CDR3 DNA: TGTGCCAGCAGCTTCGTCAGCGTGCGGAACACTGAAGCTTTCTTT
CDR3 protein: CASSFVSVRNTEAFF

J gene: TRBJ2-1
clone size: few
D gene: .
V gene: TRBV2
CDR3 DNA: TGTGCCAGCAGGGGTCGTGACGGGAGGGAGACAGGGGGCAATGAGCAGTTCTTC
CDR3 protein: CASRGRDGRETGGNEQFF

J gene: TRBJ2-7
clone size: .
D gene: TRBD2
V gene: TRBV28
CDR3 DNA: TGTGCCAGCACCAGGGAGGGGTACGAGCAGTACTTC
CDR3 protein: CASTREGYEQYF

J gene: TRBJ2-3
clone size: .
D gene: TRBD1
V gene: TRBV12-5
CDR3 DNA: TGTGCTAGTGGTTTGGGGACAGGGGGAATTTCAGATACGCAGTATTTT
CDR3 protein: CASGLGTGGISDTQYF

J gene: TRBJ1-2
clone size: few
D gene: .
V gene: TRBV19
CDR3 DNA: TGTGCCAGTAGCCTAGCGTCCCGGGAGGGCTACACCTTC
CDR3 protein: CASSLASREGYTF

J gene: TRBJ1-5
clone size: .
D gene: TRBD1
V gene: TRBV6-5
CDR3 DNA: TGTGCCAGCAGCTCCGGACAGGGGCGTCAGCCCCAGCATTTT
CDR3 protein: CASSSGQGRQPQHF

J gene: TRBJ2-5
clone size: .
D gene: TRBD1
V gene: TRBV29-1
CDR3 DNA: TGCAGCGTTGAAAAGGGGGCAGAGACCCAGTACTTC
CDR3 protein: CSVEKGAETQYF

J gene: TRBJ1-4
clone size: .
D gene: TRBD1
V gene: TRBV29-1
CDR3 DNA: TGCAGCGTTGGTGGACAGGGGAATGAAAAACTGTTTTTT
CDR3 protein: CSVGGQGNEKLFF

J gene: TRBJ2-1
clone size: few
D gene: TRBD2
V gene: TRBV5-8
CDR3 DNA: TGTGCCAGCAGCTCAGCCGGACTAGCGGGAGCTGCCCCACTCTACAATGAGCAGTTCTTC
CDR3 protein: CASSSAGLAGAAPLYNEQFF

J gene: TRBJ2-7
clone size: .
D gene: TRBD1
V gene: TRBV7-9
CDR3 DNA: TGTGCCAGCTCCAGGGGGATCTACGAGCAGTACTTC
CDR3 protein: CASSRGIYEQYF

J gene: TRBJ2-1
clone size: few
D gene: .
V gene: TRBV9
CDR3 DNA: TGTGCCAGCAGCGTAGGGACTATGAGTCTCCGGAATGAGCAGTTCTTC
CDR3 protein: CASSVGTMSLRNEQFF

J gene: TRBJ1-2
clone size: .
D gene: .
V gene: TRBV9
CDR3 DNA: TGTGCCAGCAGCGTTGACAGTAACTATGGCTACACCTTC
CDR3 protein: CASSVDSNYGYTF

J gene: TRBJ1-5
clone size: .
D gene: .
V gene: TRBV6-6
CDR3 DNA: TGTGCCAGCAGTTACGGGGGAGGGTTTTATCAGCCCCAGCATTTT
CDR3 protein: CASSYGGGFYQPQHF

J gene: TRBJ1-4
clone size: .
D gene: .
V gene: TRBV4-2
CDR3 DNA: TGTGCCAGCAGCCAAGGAGAGGCCTTAACTAATGAAAAACTGTTTTTT
CDR3 protein: CASSQGEALTNEKLFF

J gene: TRBJ2-7
clone size: few
D gene: .
V gene: TRBV15
CDR3 DNA: TGTGCCACCAGCGGGATAGGGGTCGGCGAGCAGTACTTC
CDR3 protein: CATSGIGVGEQYF

J gene: TRBJ2-7
clone size: .
D gene: .
V gene: TRBV27
CDR3 DNA: TGTGCCAGCAGTTTATCGGGCAGGAACTACGAGCAGTACTTC
CDR3 protein: CASSLSGRNYEQYF

J gene: TRBJ1-1
clone size: few
D gene: .
V gene: TRBV9
CDR3 DNA: TGTGCCAGCAGCGTAACCCTGAGCACTGAAGCTTTCTTT
CDR3 protein: CASSVTLSTEAFF

J gene: TRBJ2-7
clone size: .
D gene: .
V gene: TRBV29-1
CDR3 DNA: TGCAGCGTGGAGGCAGGGGCGGACGAGCAGTACTTC
CDR3 protein: CSVEAGADEQYF

J gene: TRBJ1-2
clone size: .
D gene: .
V gene: TRBV6-1
CDR3 DNA: TGTGCCAGCAGTGAAGCGCAGGGGAGGGGTGGCTACACCTTC
CDR3 protein: CASSEAQGRGGYTF

J gene: TRBJ1-2
clone size: .
D gene: .
V gene: TRBV5-1
CDR3 DNA: TGCGCCAGCAGCTTGGAACAGTCCTATGGCTACACCTTC
CDR3 protein: CASSLEQSYGYTF

J gene: TRBJ1-5
clone size: .
D gene: .
V gene: TRBV5-8
CDR3 DNA: TGTGCCAGCAGTCCCGGACAGCGCAATCAGCCCCAGCATTTT
CDR3 protein: CASSPGQRNQPQHF

J gene: TRBJ2-5
clone size: .
D gene: .
V gene: TRBV9
CDR3 DNA: TGTGCCAGCAGCGTTACAGGGAAAGAGACCCAGTACTTC
CDR3 protein: CASSVTGKETQYF